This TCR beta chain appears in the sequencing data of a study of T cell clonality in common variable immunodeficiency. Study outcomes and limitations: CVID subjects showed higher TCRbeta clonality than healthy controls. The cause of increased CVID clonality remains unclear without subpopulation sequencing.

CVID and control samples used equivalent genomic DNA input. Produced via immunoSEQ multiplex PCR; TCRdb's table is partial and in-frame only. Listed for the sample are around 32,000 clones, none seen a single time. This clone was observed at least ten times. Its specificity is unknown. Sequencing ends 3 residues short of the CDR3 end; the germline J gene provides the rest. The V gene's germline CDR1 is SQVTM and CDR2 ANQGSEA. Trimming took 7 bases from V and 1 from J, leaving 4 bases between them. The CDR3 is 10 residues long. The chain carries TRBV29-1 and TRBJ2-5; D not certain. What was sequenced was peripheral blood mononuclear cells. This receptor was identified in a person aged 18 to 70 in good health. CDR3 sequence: CSASQETQYF. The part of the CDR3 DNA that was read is TGCAGCGCCAGCCAAGAGACC.